This T cell receptor (beta chain) was identified during a study of CD8 T cells in ankylosing spondylitis (dated 2017 in TCRdb). About the investigation overall: T cell receptor beta repertoires were profiled in healthy donors and ankylosing spondylitis patients so that disease-linked TCR variants could be found. The whole study cohort included 108 healthy donors and around 24 ankylosing spondylitis patients. Samples of peripheral blood were taken, and for ankylosing spondylitis patients, synovial fluid was collected as well. On the study overall, not on this receptor specifically: Some of the motif variants had been reported before in the synovial fluid and blood of reactive arthritis patients, a finding that suggests common disease-initiation mechanisms. Significant enrichment of the disease-linked clones was reported in matched synovial fluid samples from ankylosing spondylitis patients. The disease-linked clones had a CD8+ phenotype and were found at relatively low frequencies in peripheral blood. A TCR beta motif made up of about eight highly homologous amino acid variants appeared to be characteristic of blood from ankylosing spondylitis patients.

Sequencing instrument: Illumina HiSeq 2500. Quantitative 5'-RACE with molecular barcodes was the method used to prepare the TCR beta libraries. Per the original workflow: A new computational method based on a probabilistic model of VDJ rearrangement was used to identify disease-linked TCR variants. Using fastp trimming at Q25 and MiXCR clonotype assembly, TCRdb reanalyzed the public sequencing data and kept in-frame beta chains. Identical CDR3 proteins give one entry, which carries the most common genes and DNA. For this entry, the V and J calls and clone size follow TCRdb and not the study's own pipeline. The sample yields about 360,000 distinct CDR3 sequences; approximately 22% were counted once. The top ten constitute around 14% of the sample. The junction carries 11 bases between V and J, which are trimmed by 1 base and 8 bases respectively. Taken from cysteine to phenylalanine, the CDR3 has 13 residues. The read is trimmed to its CDR3 DNA, 39 bases read in frame from base 1. Sequences SEHNR (CDR1) and FQNEAQ (CDR2) are obtained from the germline V gene (reference sequence).

In this sample, this clonotype turned up a few times. Its antigen has not been determined. No quality values exist for individual bases; no much larger clone is one base distant. This chain joins TRBV7-9 to TRBJ1-1; the D gene is unclear. The sample taken for sequencing was blood, either unsorted or a sorted T cell fraction (not recorded which). This sequence originates from a male donor with ankylosing spondylitis or in good health (not recorded which). The nucleotide sequence is given as TGTGCCAGCAGCTTAGGGGGAAACTTGGAAGCTTTCTTT. It encodes CASSLGGNLEAFF. The CDR3 plus the reference TRBV7-9 and TRBJ1-1 genes for the other parts give the full variable domain: DTGVSQNPRHKITKRGQNVTFRCDPISEHNRLYWYRQTLGQGPEFLTYFQNEAQLEKSRLLSDRFSAERPKGSFSTLEIQRTEQGDSAMYLCASSLGGNLEAFFGQGTRLTVV.